This entry is about one T cell receptor beta chain. Its target is unknown. The sample is drawn from a study of shared clonotypes between healthy human individuals. CDR1 and CDR2 (germline): SEHNR, FQNEAQ (reference sequence). The germline V and J ends were trimmed by 2 bases and 2 bases, with 10 bases remaining between them. CDR3 length equals 15 residues. Replicate PCRs were loaded with approximately 300 ng DNA from unsorted PBMC, about 30,000 T cell genomes. Unsorted PBMCs provided DNA that was sequenced on ten immunoSEQ deep assay plates. Under the authors' procedure: ImmunoSEQ only sent back junction sequences with no quality scores, so filtering was done differently. The assay was immunoSEQ multiplex PCR, and TCRdb's table has in-frame clones only and misses some. The V and J calls and clone size come from that table; D and trimming were worked out from the DNA. The sample holds 450,000 to 650,000 clones, about 80% seen once.

Study results and caveats: Sharing of clonotypes among donors was expected to vary with sequencing depth.

This chain connects TRBV7-9 to TRBJ1-3; possibly TRBD1 for D (6 bases). Sequencing was done on a sample of PBMCs. This TCR was recovered from a woman between 40 and 50 years old in good health. Some clones in this sample may be carry-over from other donors' samples. The CDR3 loop reads CASSLTSGAGNTIYF. DNA of the CDR3: TGTGCCAGCAGCTTAACCTCAGGGGCTGGAAACACCATATATTTT.